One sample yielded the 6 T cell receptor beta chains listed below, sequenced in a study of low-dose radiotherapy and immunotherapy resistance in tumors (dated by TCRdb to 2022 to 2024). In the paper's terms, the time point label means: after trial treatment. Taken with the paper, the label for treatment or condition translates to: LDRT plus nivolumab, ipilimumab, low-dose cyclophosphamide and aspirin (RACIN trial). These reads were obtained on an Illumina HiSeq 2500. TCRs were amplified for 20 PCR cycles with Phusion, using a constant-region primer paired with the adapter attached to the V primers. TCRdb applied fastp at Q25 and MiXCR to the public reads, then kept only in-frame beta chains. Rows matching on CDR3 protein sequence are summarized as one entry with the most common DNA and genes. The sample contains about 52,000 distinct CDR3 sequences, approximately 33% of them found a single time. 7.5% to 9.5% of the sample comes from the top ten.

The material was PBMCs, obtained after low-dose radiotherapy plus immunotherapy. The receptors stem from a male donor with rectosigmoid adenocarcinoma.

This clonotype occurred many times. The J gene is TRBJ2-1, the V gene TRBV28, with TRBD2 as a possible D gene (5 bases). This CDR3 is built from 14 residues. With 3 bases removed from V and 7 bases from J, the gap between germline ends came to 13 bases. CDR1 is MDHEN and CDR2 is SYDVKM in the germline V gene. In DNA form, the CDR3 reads TGTGCCAGCAGTTTCCCAACTAGATCTAATGAGCAGTTCTTC. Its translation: CASSFPTRSNEQFF.

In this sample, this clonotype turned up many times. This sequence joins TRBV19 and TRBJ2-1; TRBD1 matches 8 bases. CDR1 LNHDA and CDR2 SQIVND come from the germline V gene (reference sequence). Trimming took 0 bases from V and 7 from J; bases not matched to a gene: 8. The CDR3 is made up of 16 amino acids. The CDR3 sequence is CASSIDFQGAINEQFF. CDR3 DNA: TGTGCCAGTAGTATAGATTTTCAGGGGGCGATAAATGAGCAGTTCTTC.

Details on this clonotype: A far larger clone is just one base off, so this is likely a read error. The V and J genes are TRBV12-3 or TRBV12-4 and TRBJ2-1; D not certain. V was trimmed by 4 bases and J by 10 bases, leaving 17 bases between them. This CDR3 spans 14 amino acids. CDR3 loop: CASSSQQRWYEQFF. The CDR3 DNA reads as TGTGCCAGCAGTTCTCAACAACGGTGGTACGAGCAGTTCTTC.

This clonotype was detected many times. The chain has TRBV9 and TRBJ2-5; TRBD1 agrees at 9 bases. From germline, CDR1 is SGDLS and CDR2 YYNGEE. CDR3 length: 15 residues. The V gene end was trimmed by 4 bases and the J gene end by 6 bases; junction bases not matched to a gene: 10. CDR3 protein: CASSLNTGGAKTQYF. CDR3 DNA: TGTGCCAGCAGCTTAAACACAGGGGGCGCAAAGACCCAGTACTTC.

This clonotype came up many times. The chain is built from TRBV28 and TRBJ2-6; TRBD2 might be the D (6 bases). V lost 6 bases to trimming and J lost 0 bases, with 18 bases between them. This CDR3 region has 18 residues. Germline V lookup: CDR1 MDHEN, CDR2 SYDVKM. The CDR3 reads CASRTRDSRPSGANVLTF. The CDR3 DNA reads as TGTGCCAGCAGGACGCGGGACTCTAGACCCTCTGGGGCCAACGTCCTGACTTTC.

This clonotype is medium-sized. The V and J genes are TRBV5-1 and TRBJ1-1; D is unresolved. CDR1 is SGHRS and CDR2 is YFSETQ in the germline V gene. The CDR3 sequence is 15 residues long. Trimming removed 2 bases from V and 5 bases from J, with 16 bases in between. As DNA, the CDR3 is TGCGCCAGCAGCTTATTACCCGGGAGGGAGACTGAAGCTTTCTTT. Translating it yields CASSLLPGRETEAFF.